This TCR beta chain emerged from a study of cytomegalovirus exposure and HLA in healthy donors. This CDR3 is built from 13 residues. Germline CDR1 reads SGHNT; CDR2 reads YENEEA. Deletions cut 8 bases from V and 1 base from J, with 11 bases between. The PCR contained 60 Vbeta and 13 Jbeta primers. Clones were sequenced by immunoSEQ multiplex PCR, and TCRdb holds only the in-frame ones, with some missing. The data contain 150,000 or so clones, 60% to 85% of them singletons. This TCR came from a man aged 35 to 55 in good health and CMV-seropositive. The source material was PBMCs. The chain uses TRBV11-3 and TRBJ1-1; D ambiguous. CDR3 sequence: CASSGRENTEAFF. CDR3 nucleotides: TGTGCCAGCTCCGGACGGGAGAACACTGAAGCTTTCTTT. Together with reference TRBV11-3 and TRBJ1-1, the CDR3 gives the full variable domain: EAGVVQSPRYKIIEKKQPVAFWCNPISGHNTLYWYLQNLGQGPELLIRYENEEAVDDSQLPKDRFSAERLKGVDSTLKIQPAELGDSAVYLCASSGRENTEAFFGQGTRLTVV.